This T cell receptor beta chain originates from a study of blood T cells in healthy people across ages. A second roughly 6 to 12 cycle PCR used barcoded and J-beta primers. Via MiXCR, TCRdb re-called the 5' RACE reads, giving one row per CDR3 protein. The repertoire holds over a million distinct CDR3 sequences, with approximately 25% as singletons. Between the trimmed V and J ends, which lost 7 bases and 7 bases, there was a span of 22 bases. The CDR3 covers 15 residues. Isolation per sample recovered at least 7 million PBMCs. This sample also appeared in a second study, on T cells of mothers and their children. That report adds: Researchers put all of the extracted RNA into cDNA synthesis, using about 1.4 ug per 15 ul.

The receptor was isolated from a girl aged 2 to 10 in good health. This rearrangement joins TRBV12-3 or TRBV12-4 to TRBJ1-1, with D possibly matching TRBD1 (6 bases). Material: blood. CDR3: CASTNPEGGRGEAFF. CDR3 DNA: TGTGCCAGCACCAACCCCGAGGGGGGGCGCGGTGAAGCTTTCTTT.